This is a list of T cell receptor beta chains from one sample in a study of vaccination and CD4 T cells after COVID-19. These receptors' targets are unknown. MiXCR was run by TCRdb on the PCR reads, yielding one entry per CDR3 protein. This sample carries 20,000 to 30,000 distinct CDR3 sequences, 28% of them seen once, and the ten largest clones take 7.1%. This material consisted of CD4+ T cells from blood, cultured in vitro, taken about 7 months after SARS-CoV-2 vaccination. These receptors originate from a human donor who had recovered from COVID-19. The CDR3 runs from the conserved cysteine through the conserved F or W. A D gene is named only where the DNA matches it firmly. A clone size is listed for some rows: how often the clone was seen (once, few, many), or a class if it is expanded.

j_gene: TRBJ2-7; abundance: -; d_gene: -; v_gene: TRBV27; CDR3nt: TGTGCCAGCAAGACTGGAACACCACCCTTCTACGAGCAGTACTTC; CDR3aa: CASKTGTPPFYEQYF
j_gene: TRBJ1-5; abundance: -; d_gene: -; v_gene: TRBV19; CDR3nt: TGTGCCAGTAAGGGTACAGGTTTTCGTGAAGAGCCCCAGCATTTT; CDR3aa: CASKGTGFREEPQHF
j_gene: TRBJ2-5; abundance: -; d_gene: -; v_gene: TRBV4-1; CDR3nt: TGCGCCAGCAGCGAAAGGAGGGCCGGTGAGACCCAGTACTTC; CDR3aa: CASSERRAGETQYF
j_gene: TRBJ2-5; abundance: -; d_gene: -; v_gene: TRBV11-1; CDR3nt: TGTGCCAGCAGCTTAGGTGGGAAACAAGAGACCCAGTACTTC; CDR3aa: CASSLGGKQETQYF
j_gene: TRBJ1-5; abundance: -; d_gene: -; v_gene: TRBV19; CDR3nt: TGTGCCAGTAGTGCCTCAGGGGGCAATCAGCCCCAGCATTTT; CDR3aa: CASSASGGNQPQHF
j_gene: TRBJ1-5; abundance: many; d_gene: -; v_gene: TRBV20-1; CDR3nt: TGCAGTGCTAGAGGACTAAACGGTCAGCCCCAGCATTTT; CDR3aa: CSARGLNGQPQHF
j_gene: TRBJ2-3; abundance: few; d_gene: TRBD2; v_gene: TRBV6-2/TRBV6-3; CDR3nt: TGTGCCAGCAGGGGCGCTAGCGGGAGACGCACAGATACGCAGTATTTT; CDR3aa: CASRGASGRRTDTQYF
j_gene: TRBJ2-5; abundance: -; d_gene: -; v_gene: TRBV20-1; CDR3nt: TGCAGTGCTAGTCGTAGCTGGGTGTACCAAGAGACCCAGTACTTC; CDR3aa: CSASRSWVYQETQYF
j_gene: TRBJ2-7; abundance: few; d_gene: -; v_gene: TRBV20-1; CDR3nt: TGCAGTGCTAACTCGGGGATCGGAGGGTTCTACGAGCAGTACTTC; CDR3aa: CSANSGIGGFYEQYF
j_gene: TRBJ1-2; abundance: -; d_gene: -; v_gene: TRBV28; CDR3nt: TGTGCCAGCAGTTTAGTCAGCTATGGCTACACCTTC; CDR3aa: CASSLVSYGYTF
j_gene: TRBJ2-1; abundance: few; d_gene: -; v_gene: TRBV7-2; CDR3nt: TGTGCCAGCAGCTTAGCCACAGCGCCCAATGAGCAGTTCTTC; CDR3aa: CASSLATAPNEQFF
j_gene: TRBJ2-1; abundance: -; d_gene: -; v_gene: TRBV7-9; CDR3nt: TGTGCCAGCAGCTTAGCACTAGCTATCGATGAGCAGTTCTTC; CDR3aa: CASSLALAIDEQFF
j_gene: TRBJ2-3; abundance: few; d_gene: -; v_gene: TRBV19; CDR3nt: TGTGCCACCCTGGGGGATACGGGCACAGATACGCAGTATTTT; CDR3aa: CATLGDTGTDTQYF
j_gene: TRBJ2-5; abundance: -; d_gene: -; v_gene: TRBV4-2; CDR3nt: TGTGCCAGCAGCCAAGCACACCACCAAGAGACCCAGTACTTC; CDR3aa: CASSQAHHQETQYF
j_gene: TRBJ2-3; abundance: -; d_gene: -; v_gene: TRBV15; CDR3nt: TGTGCCACCAGCAGCAGACAACACTCATTCGAGGGAACAGATACGCAGTATTTT; CDR3aa: CATSSRQHSFEGTDTQYF
j_gene: TRBJ1-5; abundance: medium-sized; d_gene: -; v_gene: TRBV28; CDR3nt: TGTGCCAGCAGCCCCCTTAGGGCAGCAAGCAATCAGCCCCAGCATTTT; CDR3aa: CASSPLRAASNQPQHF
j_gene: TRBJ2-7; abundance: -; d_gene: -; v_gene: TRBV5-5; CDR3nt: TGTGCCAGCAGAGCCGCCGGGGAGAGCGTGTACGAGCAGTACTTC; CDR3aa: CASRAAGESVYEQYF
j_gene: TRBJ2-3; abundance: -; d_gene: -; v_gene: TRBV7-3; CDR3nt: TGTGCCAGCAGCTCAAGGGGGGACACCCGCACAGATACGCAGTATTTT; CDR3aa: CASSSRGDTRTDTQYF
j_gene: TRBJ2-7; abundance: few; d_gene: -; v_gene: TRBV20-1; CDR3nt: TGCAGTGCTTCAAGGCTCGAGCAGTACTTC; CDR3aa: CSASRLEQYF
j_gene: TRBJ2-5; abundance: -; d_gene: -; v_gene: TRBV29-1; CDR3nt: TGCAGCGTGAACAGGGAGTGGGGGACCCAGTACTTC; CDR3aa: CSVNREWGTQYF
j_gene: TRBJ2-7; abundance: -; d_gene: -; v_gene: TRBV10-1; CDR3nt: TGCGCCAGCAGCCCCGGGACGGTGGCCTACGAGCAGTACTTC; CDR3aa: CASSPGTVAYEQYF
j_gene: TRBJ2-1; abundance: -; d_gene: TRBD2; v_gene: TRBV20-1; CDR3nt: TGCAGTGCTAGTGGTAGCGGGAGTAGTGCTGAGCAGTTCTTC; CDR3aa: CSASGSGSSAEQFF
j_gene: TRBJ2-2; abundance: -; d_gene: -; v_gene: TRBV20-1; CDR3nt: TGCAGTGCTAGAGACCTAGGGGGGGATAACACCGGGGAGCTGTTTTTT; CDR3aa: CSARDLGGDNTGELFF
j_gene: TRBJ2-7; abundance: -; d_gene: TRBD1; v_gene: TRBV6-1; CDR3nt: TGTGCCAGCAGCGACAGGGCCAACTCCTACGAGCAGTACTTC; CDR3aa: CASSDRANSYEQYF
j_gene: TRBJ2-7; abundance: -; d_gene: -; v_gene: TRBV27; CDR3nt: TGTGCCAGCAGTTTAAAGGACGGAAGTTACTACGAGCAGTACTTC; CDR3aa: CASSLKDGSYYEQYF
j_gene: TRBJ2-1; abundance: few; d_gene: TRBD2; v_gene: TRBV27; CDR3nt: TGTGCCAGCAGTTCGGGACTAGCGGGATACCTCTCGTGGAATGAGCAGTTCTTC; CDR3aa: CASSSGLAGYLSWNEQFF
j_gene: TRBJ2-3; abundance: -; d_gene: TRBD1; v_gene: TRBV20-1; CDR3nt: TGCAGTGCTAGACGACAGGGGGGAAGCACAGATACGCAGTATTTT; CDR3aa: CSARRQGGSTDTQYF
j_gene: TRBJ1-5; abundance: few; d_gene: -; v_gene: TRBV7-9; CDR3nt: TGTGCCAGCAGCTTCGGAGTGGGCATCGACTCGAATCAGCCCCAGCATTTT; CDR3aa: CASSFGVGIDSNQPQHF
j_gene: TRBJ1-6; abundance: few; d_gene: -; v_gene: TRBV15; CDR3nt: TGTGCCACCAGCAGAGGACAGACCTCCGATTCACCCCTCCACTTT; CDR3aa: CATSRGQTSDSPLHF
j_gene: TRBJ2-1; abundance: few; d_gene: TRBD1; v_gene: TRBV20-1; CDR3nt: TGCAGTGCTAGAGGCCGACAGGGGTATGAGCAGTTCTTC; CDR3aa: CSARGRQGYEQFF
j_gene: TRBJ1-6; abundance: few; d_gene: -; v_gene: TRBV7-3; CDR3nt: TGTGCCAGCAGCTTAGTCAACGGTTCACCCCTCCACTTT; CDR3aa: CASSLVNGSPLHF
j_gene: TRBJ2-5; abundance: -; d_gene: TRBD1; v_gene: TRBV18; CDR3nt: TGTGCCAGCTCACCAAAGGACAGGCAAGAGACCCAGTACTTC; CDR3aa: CASSPKDRQETQYF
j_gene: TRBJ2-7; abundance: -; d_gene: -; v_gene: TRBV5-6; CDR3nt: TGTGCCAGCAGCTTGGTGGTAGTTCCCTCCTACGAGCAGTACTTC; CDR3aa: CASSLVVVPSYEQYF
j_gene: TRBJ1-5; abundance: -; d_gene: -; v_gene: TRBV7-2; CDR3nt: TGTGCCAGCAGCTCAAGCAGCAGGCAGCCCCAGCATTTT; CDR3aa: CASSSSSRQPQHF
j_gene: TRBJ2-1; abundance: -; d_gene: TRBD2; v_gene: TRBV6-2/TRBV6-3; CDR3nt: TGTGCCAGCAGTTCAGCGGGAGTGAACTACAATGAGCAGTTCTTC; CDR3aa: CASSSAGVNYNEQFF
j_gene: TRBJ2-7; abundance: -; d_gene: TRBD2; v_gene: TRBV7-9; CDR3nt: TGTGCCAGCAGCTTAGGGTCGGGACTAGCGGGTAACGAGCAGTACTTC; CDR3aa: CASSLGSGLAGNEQYF
j_gene: TRBJ2-3; abundance: -; d_gene: -; v_gene: TRBV7-3; CDR3nt: TGTGCCAGCAGCTTAAATTTGGCAGATACGCAGTATTTT; CDR3aa: CASSLNLADTQYF
j_gene: TRBJ2-5; abundance: medium-sized; d_gene: TRBD1; v_gene: TRBV20-1; CDR3nt: TGCAGTGCTAGAGATCCAACAGGGGGCGGGGAGACCCAGTACTTC; CDR3aa: CSARDPTGGGETQYF
j_gene: TRBJ1-6; abundance: medium-sized; d_gene: TRBD1; v_gene: TRBV19; CDR3nt: TGTGCCAGTGGGGGGACAGTTAATTCACCCCTCCACTTT; CDR3aa: CASGGTVNSPLHF
j_gene: TRBJ2-7; abundance: few; d_gene: TRBD1; v_gene: TRBV20-1; CDR3nt: TGCAGTGCTAGAGGACAGGGGGCACCCTACGAGCAGTACTTC; CDR3aa: CSARGQGAPYEQYF
j_gene: TRBJ2-7; abundance: -; d_gene: -; v_gene: TRBV28; CDR3nt: TGTGCCAGCGCGGGAGTACAGGGGCGGGTCGAGCAGTACTTC; CDR3aa: CASAGVQGRVEQYF
j_gene: TRBJ2-3; abundance: few; d_gene: -; v_gene: TRBV28; CDR3nt: TGTGCCAGCAGCCCTACTGGTGGGGTCAGCACAGATACGCAGTATTTT; CDR3aa: CASSPTGGVSTDTQYF
j_gene: TRBJ2-3; abundance: -; d_gene: -; v_gene: TRBV7-9; CDR3nt: TGTGCCAGCGCCGGAGGAGTCTCTAGCACAGATACGCAGTATTTT; CDR3aa: CASAGGVSSTDTQYF
j_gene: TRBJ2-5; abundance: -; d_gene: -; v_gene: TRBV7-8; CDR3nt: TGTGCCAGCAGCCAAGTAAGATTCGGTGCAGAGGAGACCCAGTACTTC; CDR3aa: CASSQVRFGAEETQYF
j_gene: TRBJ2-2; abundance: -; d_gene: -; v_gene: TRBV20-1; CDR3nt: TGCAGTGCTAGAGTCGACTCTGACACCGGGGAGCTGTTTTTT; CDR3aa: CSARVDSDTGELFF
j_gene: TRBJ2-7; abundance: few; d_gene: TRBD2; v_gene: TRBV19; CDR3nt: TGTGCCAGTAGTGCTTATAGCGGGAGTGGCTACGAGCAGTACTTC; CDR3aa: CASSAYSGSGYEQYF
j_gene: TRBJ1-1; abundance: -; d_gene: TRBD1; v_gene: TRBV6-5; CDR3nt: TGTGCCAGCAGTTATCGGGACAGGGACACTGAAGCTTTCTTT; CDR3aa: CASSYRDRDTEAFF
j_gene: TRBJ2-3; abundance: -; d_gene: -; v_gene: TRBV20-1; CDR3nt: TGCAGTGCAACCGATACGCAGTATTTT; CDR3aa: CSATDTQYF
j_gene: TRBJ1-5; abundance: -; d_gene: -; v_gene: TRBV28; CDR3nt: TGTGCCAGCAGCCCCCGGGTTAGGCCCCAGCATTTT; CDR3aa: CASSPRVRPQHF
j_gene: TRBJ2-7; abundance: few; d_gene: TRBD2; v_gene: TRBV10-1; CDR3nt: TGCGCCAGCAGTGAGGGGACTAGCGGGACCTACGAGCAGTACTTC; CDR3aa: CASSEGTSGTYEQYF
j_gene: TRBJ2-5; abundance: -; d_gene: -; v_gene: TRBV2; CDR3nt: TGTGCCAGCAGGGGGCCAGCTAAAGAGACCCAGTACTTC; CDR3aa: CASRGPAKETQYF
j_gene: TRBJ1-1; abundance: few; d_gene: TRBD1; v_gene: TRBV7-2; CDR3nt: TGTGCCAGCAGCCTCCGAAGGACAGGCTTGAACACTGAAGCTTTCTTT; CDR3aa: CASSLRRTGLNTEAFF
j_gene: TRBJ2-7; abundance: few; d_gene: -; v_gene: TRBV20-1; CDR3nt: TGCAGTGCTAGAGACCCCCAACAGGTGGGCGAGCAGTACTTC; CDR3aa: CSARDPQQVGEQYF
j_gene: TRBJ2-5; abundance: -; d_gene: -; v_gene: TRBV28; CDR3nt: TGTGCCAGCAGCCCAGACCCAGGCGGGACCCAGTACTTC; CDR3aa: CASSPDPGGTQYF
j_gene: TRBJ2-3; abundance: few; d_gene: TRBD2; v_gene: TRBV6-2/TRBV6-3; CDR3nt: TGTGCCAGCAGTTTCCGGCCAACTAGCGGGAGGGGCACGCAGTATTTT; CDR3aa: CASSFRPTSGRGTQYF
j_gene: TRBJ2-7; abundance: few; d_gene: TRBD2; v_gene: TRBV10-1; CDR3nt: TGCGCCAGCAGTGAGTCGTGGCGGGAGGGCATCAACGAGCAGTACTTC; CDR3aa: CASSESWREGINEQYF
j_gene: TRBJ1-2; abundance: -; d_gene: -; v_gene: TRBV6-2/TRBV6-3; CDR3nt: TGTGCCAGCAGTGCAACTGCCTCTACCTATGGCTACACCTTC; CDR3aa: CASSATASTYGYTF
j_gene: TRBJ2-1; abundance: -; d_gene: -; v_gene: TRBV28; CDR3nt: TGTGCCAGCAGTTTTGTCGGGGGACACTCCTACAATGAGCAGTTCTTC; CDR3aa: CASSFVGGHSYNEQFF
j_gene: TRBJ2-1; abundance: few; d_gene: TRBD2; v_gene: TRBV7-9; CDR3nt: TGTGCCAGCAGATATCTCGGACTAGCGGGAGATGAGCAGTTCTTC; CDR3aa: CASRYLGLAGDEQFF